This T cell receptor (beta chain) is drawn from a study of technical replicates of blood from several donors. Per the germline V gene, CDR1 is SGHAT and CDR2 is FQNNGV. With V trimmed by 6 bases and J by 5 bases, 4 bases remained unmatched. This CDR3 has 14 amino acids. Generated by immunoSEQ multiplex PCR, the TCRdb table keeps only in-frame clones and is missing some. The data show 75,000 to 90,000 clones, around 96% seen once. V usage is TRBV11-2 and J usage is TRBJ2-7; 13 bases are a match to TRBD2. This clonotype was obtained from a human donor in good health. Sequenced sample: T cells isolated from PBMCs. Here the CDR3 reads CASSPGLAGDEQYF. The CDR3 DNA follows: TGTGCCAGCAGTCCCGGACTAGCGGGAGACGAGCAGTACTTC.